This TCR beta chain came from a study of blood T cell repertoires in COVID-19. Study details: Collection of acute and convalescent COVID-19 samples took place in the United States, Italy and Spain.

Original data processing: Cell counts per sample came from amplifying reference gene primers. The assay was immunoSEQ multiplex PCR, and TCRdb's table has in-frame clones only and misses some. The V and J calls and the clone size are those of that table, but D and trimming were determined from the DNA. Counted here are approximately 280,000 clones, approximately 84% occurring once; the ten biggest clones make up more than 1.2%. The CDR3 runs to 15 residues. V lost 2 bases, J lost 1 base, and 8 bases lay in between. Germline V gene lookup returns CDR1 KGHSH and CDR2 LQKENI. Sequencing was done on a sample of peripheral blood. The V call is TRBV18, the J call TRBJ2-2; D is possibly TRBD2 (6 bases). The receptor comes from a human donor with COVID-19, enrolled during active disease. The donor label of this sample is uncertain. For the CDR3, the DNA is TGTGCCAGCTCACCAATAGCGGTGAACACCGGGGAGCTGTTTTTT. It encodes CASSPIAVNTGELFF.